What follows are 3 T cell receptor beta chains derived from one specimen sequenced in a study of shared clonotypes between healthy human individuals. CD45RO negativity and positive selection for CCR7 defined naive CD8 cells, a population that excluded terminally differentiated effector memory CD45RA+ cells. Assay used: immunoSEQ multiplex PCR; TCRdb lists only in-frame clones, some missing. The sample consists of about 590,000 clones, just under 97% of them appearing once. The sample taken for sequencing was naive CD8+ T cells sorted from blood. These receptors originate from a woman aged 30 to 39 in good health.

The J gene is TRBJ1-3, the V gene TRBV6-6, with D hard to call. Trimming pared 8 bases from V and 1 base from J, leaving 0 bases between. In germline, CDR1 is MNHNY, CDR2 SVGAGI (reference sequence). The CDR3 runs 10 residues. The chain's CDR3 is CASSGNTIYF. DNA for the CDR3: TGTGCCAGCTCTGGAAACACCATATATTTT.

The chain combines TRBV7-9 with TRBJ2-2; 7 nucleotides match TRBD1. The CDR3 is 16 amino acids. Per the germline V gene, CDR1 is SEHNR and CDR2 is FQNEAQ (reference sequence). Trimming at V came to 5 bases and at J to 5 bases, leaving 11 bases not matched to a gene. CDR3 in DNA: TGTGCCAGCAGCGTAAACACCGGGACAGAGACCGGGGAGCTGTTTTTT. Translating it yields CASSVNTGTETGELFF.

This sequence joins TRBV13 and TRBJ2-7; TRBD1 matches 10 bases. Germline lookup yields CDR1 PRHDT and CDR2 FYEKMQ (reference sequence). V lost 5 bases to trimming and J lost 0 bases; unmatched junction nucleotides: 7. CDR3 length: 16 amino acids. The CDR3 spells CASSPGTGVGSYEQYF. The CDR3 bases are TGTGCCAGCAGCCCAGGGACAGGGGTGGGCTCCTACGAGCAGTACTTC.